These 20 T cell receptor beta chains were sequenced from one sample in a study of cytomegalovirus exposure and HLA in healthy donors. Primers for the PCR totalled 60 Vbeta and 13 Jbeta. TCRdb's copy holds only in-frame clones and misses some; the assay was immunoSEQ multiplex PCR. This table holds about 140,000 clones, roughly 74% found once. Sequenced material: PBMCs. These receptors came from a woman in her late teens or twenties in good health and CMV-seropositive.

This sequence joins TRBV6-6 and TRBJ2-7; 7 positions agree with TRBD1. J gave up 1 base and V 7 bases, and 7 bases lay outside the gene matches. The CDR3 has 14 residues. Per germline, CDR1 MNHNY and CDR2 SVGAGI (reference sequence). The CDR3 loop reads CASIQGTSSYEQYF. The DNA for the CDR3 is TGTGCCAGCATACAGGGGACCTCTTCCTACGAGCAGTACTTC.

The chain uses TRBV15 and TRBJ2-3; TRBD2 agrees at 11 bases. The CDR3 runs 17 residues. V shed 3 bases and J 5 bases; nucleotides not matched to a gene: 10. Germline V gene lookup returns CDR1 LNHNV and CDR2 YYDKDF (reference sequence). The CDR3 is CATSSGVAGGPLDTQYF. The DNA for the CDR3 is TGTGCCACCAGCAGTGGGGTAGCGGGGGGGCCTTTAGATACGCAGTATTTT.

This clone was seen once. Other DNA sequences from this sample encode an identical CDR3 as well. The chain combines TRBV6-5 with TRBJ1-2; unclear D gene. The V gene lost 2 bases and the J gene lost 2 bases, with 9 bases spanning the gap. CDR3 length: 14 amino acids. The germline V gene has CDR1 MNHEY and CDR2 SVGAGI. The CDR3 protein is CASSYGGVNYGYTF. CDR3 coding DNA: TGTGCCAGCAGTTACGGCGGGGTGAACTATGGCTACACCTTC.

V usage is TRBV16 and J usage is TRBJ2-2, with D unresolved. This CDR3 contains 16 residues. Per germline, CDR1 KGHSY and CDR2 FQNENV. The V and J ends lost 3 bases and 3 bases respectively, with 14 bases between them. The CDR3, as DNA: TGTGCCAGCAGCCACAATCCCAACGGGTACACCGGGGAGCTGTTTTTT. It encodes CASSHNPNGYTGELFF.

The chain is built from TRBV29-1 and TRBJ1-2; 8 nucleotides line up with TRBD1. Per germline, CDR1 SQVTM and CDR2 ANQGSEA. The CDR3 covers 11 residues. The V gene end was trimmed by 7 bases and the J gene end by 5 bases; junction bases not matched to a gene: 3. CDR3 in DNA: TGCAGCGATGGACAGGGATATGGCTACACCTTC. It yields the protein CSDGQGYGYTF.

The chain uses TRBV30 and TRBJ2-1, with 11 positions matching TRBD1. This CDR3 contains 15 residues. V lost 2 bases to trimming and J lost 8 bases; unmatched junction nucleotides: 8. In germline, CDR1 is GTSNPN, CDR2 SVGIG (reference sequence). The CDR3 reads CAWSFGQGARHEQFF. CDR3 nucleotides: TGTGCCTGGAGTTTCGGACAGGGGGCGCGCCATGAGCAGTTCTTC.

CDR3 protein: CASSLDRGRISEAFF. The CDR3, as DNA: TGCGCCAGCAGCTTAGACAGGGGGCGCATCTCTGAAGCTTTCTTT. V gene TRBV5-1 combines with J gene TRBJ1-1; TRBD1 matches at 10 bases. CDR3 length: 15 amino acids. Germline V CDR1 and CDR2: SGHRS, YFSETQ. Trimming took 2 bases from V and 6 from J; bases not matched to a gene: 7.

The V and J genes are TRBV10-3 and TRBJ1-2, with TRBD1 identical over 12 bases. CDR3 length: 16 residues. From germline, CDR1 is ENHRY and CDR2 SYGVKD. The V gene end was trimmed by 0 bases and the J gene end by 8 bases; junction bases not matched to a gene: 7. In DNA form, the CDR3 reads TGTGCCATCAGTGAGTCGGGACAGGGGGCGGTTGACGGCTACACCTTC. The encoded protein is CAISESGQGAVDGYTF.

The chain is built from TRBV2 and TRBJ2-2, with D possibly matching TRBD1 (5 bases). The CDR3 runs to 15 residues. V shed 4 bases and J shed 5 bases, with 14 bases lying between them. CDR1 and CDR2 (germline): SNHLY, FYNNEI. DNA for the CDR3: TGTGCCAGCAGTGGGGCAGGGCGGTGGACCGGGGAGCTGTTTTTT. As protein: CASSGAGRWTGELFF.

The CDR3 bases are TGTGCCAGCAGCTTAGGCGGCTATCCAGAGACCCAGTACTTC. Translation gives CASSLGGYPETQYF. The chain is built from TRBV11-3 and TRBJ2-5; no reliable D call. The CDR3 length is 14 residues. Trimming left V 1 base short and J 4 bases short, with 10 bases between. CDR1 and CDR2 (germline): SGHNT, YENEEA.

This clone was counted only a few times. The CDR3 is CASSLGQGANEQYF. The DNA of the CDR3 is TGTGCCAGCAGCTTGGGGCAGGGGGCGAACGAGCAGTACTTC. The chain uses TRBV7-9 and TRBJ2-7, with 8 nucleotides matching TRBD1. The germline gives CDR1 SEHNR, CDR2 FQNEAQ (reference sequence). Losses at the gene ends were 3 bases for V and 5 bases for J; bases not matched to a gene: 6. The CDR3 loop spans 14 amino acids. The full variable domain, in which reference TRBV7-9 and TRBJ2-7 provide the parts outside the CDR3, is DTGVSQNPRHKITKRGQNVTFRCDPISEHNRLYWYRQTLGQGPEFLTYFQNEAQLEKSRLLSDRFSAERPKGSFSTLEIQRTEQGDSAMYLCASSLGQGANEQYFGPGTRLTVT.

This clone has more than one count but fewer than ten. V and J are TRBV6-4 and TRBJ2-4; D is unclear. Per germline, CDR1 MRHNA and CDR2 SNTAGT. The CDR3 spans 12 residues. V was cut by 2 bases and J by 6 bases, with 5 bases left in between. The CDR3 sequence is CASSDGRNIQYF. CDR3 coding DNA: TGTGCCAGCAGTGACGGCAGAAACATTCAGTACTTC.

This CDR3 is CASSEGRGVEYF. CDR3 bases: TGTGCCAGCAGTGAAGGCCGGGGGGTTGAGTACTTC. The chain employs TRBV2 and TRBJ2-7; 7 bases align to TRBD2. Trimming cost V 1 base and J 11 bases; bases outside gene matches: 5. The CDR3 length is 12 residues. Germline-derived CDR1 and CDR2 are SNHLY and FYNNEI.

The chain links TRBV6-4 to TRBJ2-3; the match to TRBD2 covers 12 bases. The CDR3 consists of 17 residues. J lost 3 bases, V lost 0 bases, and 4 bases had no gene match. The germline gives CDR1 MRHNA, CDR2 SNTAGT. The CDR3: CASSDSSTSGGTDTQYF. CDR3 bases: TGTGCCAGCAGTGACTCCTCGACTAGCGGGGGAACAGATACGCAGTATTTT.

This clone was picked up one time. CDR3 bases: TGTGCCAGCAGCTTTGGGCAGGCGGGGGATACGCAGTATTTT. This encodes CASSFGQAGDTQYF. The chain employs TRBV7-9 and TRBJ2-3; D may be TRBD2 (6 bases). CDR1 SEHNR and CDR2 FQNEAQ come from the germline V gene (reference sequence). With 3 bases removed from V and 6 bases from J, the gap between germline ends came to 13 bases. This CDR3 contains 14 residues.

This clone was recorded a few times. Written as DNA, the CDR3 is TGTGCCAGTAGACCCGAGGGGGTTCAGGGCTACACCTTC. This translates into CASRPEGVQGYTF. The chain carries TRBV19 and TRBJ1-2, with D possibly being TRBD1 (6 bases). Germline loops: CDR1 LNHDA, CDR2 SQIVND (reference sequence). The CDR3 length is 13 residues. Trimming cost V 6 bases and J 8 bases, with 16 bases left between them. The whole variable domain, remainder taken from reference TRBV19 and TRBJ1-2, is DGGITQSPKYLFRKEGQNVTLSCEQNLNHDAMYWYRQDPGQGLRLIYYSQIVNDFQKGDIAEGYSVSREKKESFPLTVTSAQKNPTAFYLCASRPEGVQGYTFGSGTRLTVV.

This clone has just one count. The chain uses TRBV5-1 and TRBJ1-2; weak D call: TRBD1 (5 bases). The germline gives CDR1 SGHRS, CDR2 YFSETQ. Deletions cut 9 bases from V and 2 bases from J, with 20 bases between. The CDR3 covers 15 residues. The CDR3 DNA reads TGCGCCACCGCCCCTGACAGAGCCGAGAACTATGGCTACACCTTC. This translates into CATAPDRAENYGYTF.

This chain links TRBV6-6 with TRBJ2-5; 7 nucleotides line up with TRBD2. Germline CDR1 and CDR2: MNHNY and SVGAGI (reference sequence). J gave up 4 bases and V 7 bases, and 12 bases lay outside the gene matches. The CDR3 is made up of 15 amino acids. This chain's CDR3 is CASTPLRGRLETQYF. CDR3 sequence (DNA): TGTGCCAGCACCCCTTTGCGGGGGAGGTTAGAGACCCAGTACTTC.

V and J are TRBV6-5 and TRBJ2-2, with 7 bases lining up with TRBD2. The CDR3 loop spans 15 amino acids. CDR1 MNHEY and CDR2 SVGAGI come from the germline V gene. V was clipped by 2 bases and J by 4 bases; unmatched bases: 4. CDR3 sequence (DNA): TGTGCCAGCAGTTACGCGCGGGGGAGCACCGGGGAGCTGTTTTTT. It specifies CASSYARGSTGELFF.

V usage is TRBV2 and J usage is TRBJ1-5; 7 bases agree with TRBD1. Germline V gives CDR1 SNHLY, CDR2 FYNNEI. Trimming took 6 bases from V and 1 from J; bases not matched to a gene: 3. This CDR3 is 14 amino acids long. CDR3 coding DNA: TGTGCCAGCAGAAACAGGGGAAGCAATCAGCCCCAGCATTTT. Residues: CASRNRGSNQPQHF.